A single sample is the source of the 7 T cell receptor beta chains below, sequenced in a study of T cell responses to AZD1222 COVID-19 vaccine. The repertoire was sequenced with immunoSEQ multiplex PCR; TCRdb's copy has only in-frame clones and lacks some. Of some 140,000 clones listed, roughly 90% are singletons. This specimen was peripheral blood, taken on day 0 of AZD1222 vaccination. The source is an adult in good health.

The chain joins TRBV18 to TRBJ2-2; 7 nucleotides match TRBD1. Trimming cost V 4 bases and J 0 bases; bases outside gene matches: 5. The length of the CDR3 is 16 residues. Germline CDR1 and CDR2: KGHSH and LQKENI. This CDR3 is CASSRDGQANTGELFF. Written as DNA, the CDR3 is TGTGCCAGCTCACGGGACGGACAGGCGAACACCGGGGAGCTGTTTTTT. Based on the CDR3 plus reference TRBV18 and TRBJ2-2, the full variable domain is NAGVMQNPRHLVRRRGQEARLRCSPMKGHSHVYWYRQLPEEGLKFMVYLQKENIIDESGMPKERFSAEFPKEGPSILRIQQVVRGDSAAYFCASSRDGQANTGELFFGEGSRLTVL.

The V gene is TRBV4-2, the J gene TRBJ2-5; possible D gene TRBD2, 5 bases. Germline lookup yields CDR1 LGHNA and CDR2 YNFKEQ. The CDR3 runs 16 residues. The germline V and J ends were trimmed by 3 bases and 3 bases, with 17 bases remaining between them. CDR3 DNA: TGTGCCAGCAGCCAGGGATACGGGGTAGCTGAAGAGACCCAGTACTTC. This sequence encodes CASSQGYGVAEETQYF.

This chain links TRBV10-3 with TRBJ2-7, with D perhaps TRBD1 (6 bases). CDR3 size: 14 residues. The germline V gene has CDR1 ENHRY and CDR2 SYGVKD. V lost 6 bases, J lost 7 bases, and 19 bases lay in between. The CDR3: CAISTGPTLGEQYF. CDR3 in DNA: TGTGCCATCAGCACAGGGCCCACATTGGGGGAGCAGTACTTC.

This clone was counted a single time. The chain has TRBV27 and TRBJ2-2; 9 bases are shared with TRBD1. V shed 3 bases, J shed 6 bases, and the junction held 11 bases outside the gene matches. Germline CDR1 is MNHEY and CDR2 is SMNVEV (reference sequence). CDR3 length: 17 residues. The CDR3 nucleotides read TGTGCCAGCAGTTTTGGGGGCGGGACAGGGTCCCCCGGGGAGCTGTTTTTT. It encodes CASSFGGGTGSPGELFF.

This chain uses TRBV12-5 with TRBJ2-2; 7 bases match TRBD1. V trimming: 0 bases; J trimming: 5 bases; junction bases outside the gene matches: 0. Germline V CDR1 and CDR2: LGHNT, FRNRAP. This CDR3 is 14 amino acids long. CDR3 loop: CASGLVQGTGELFF. In DNA, the CDR3 is TGTGCTAGTGGTTTGGTACAGGGGACCGGGGAGCTGTTTTTT.

The genes are TRBV27 and TRBJ2-3; D not certain. Trimming cost V 6 bases and J 3 bases, with 7 bases left between them. Germline V gene data show CDR1 as MNHEY and CDR2 as SMNVEV (reference sequence). The CDR3 is 12 residues long. The CDR3 spells CASRRNTDTQYF. CDR3 coding DNA: TGTGCCAGCAGACGCAATACAGATACGCAGTATTTT.

The genes are TRBV10-2 and TRBJ2-1, with 8 bases matching TRBD1. The CDR3 is 17 residues long. In germline, CDR1 is WSHSY, CDR2 SAAADI. V shed 0 bases and J 3 bases; nucleotides not matched to a gene: 7. CDR3 loop: CASSESGRDRNYNEQFF. The CDR3 DNA sequence: TGCGCCAGCAGTGAGTCCGGGCGGGACAGGAACTACAATGAGCAGTTCTTC.